This T cell receptor (beta chain) appears in the sequencing data of a study of CD8 T cells in ankylosing spondylitis. Germline CDR1 reads MNHNS; CDR2 reads SASEGT. The CDR3 extends over 14 amino acids. V was trimmed by 8 bases and J by 0 bases, leaving 10 bases between them. Findings and caveats of the study: For ankylosing spondylitis blood, a TCR beta motif of fewer than 10 highly homologous variants appeared characteristic.

TCRdb redid the calling of the 5' RACE reads with MiXCR, one entry per CDR3 protein. This sample has some 70,000 distinct CDR3 sequences, with approximately 5% found just once. This clonotype was seen repeatedly, ten times or more. Its antigen remains unknown. This sequence originates from a male donor with ankylosing spondylitis or in good health (not recorded which). The V gene is TRBV6-1, the J gene TRBJ2-2; D is ambiguous. What was sequenced was blood, either unsorted or a sorted T cell fraction (not recorded which). CDR3 loop: CASASLANTGELFF. The CDR3 coding sequence is TGTGCCAGCGCGAGCCTTGCGAACACCGGGGAGCTGTTTTTT.